This T cell receptor beta chain came from a study of shared clonotypes between healthy human individuals. The germline CDR1 and CDR2 sequences are SGHTA and FQGNSA. The CDR3 spans 15 residues. The ends lost 3 bases at V and 3 bases at J; junction bases unmatched: 3. Produced via immunoSEQ multiplex PCR; TCRdb's table is partial and in-frame only. The sample includes 2,500,000 or so clones, approximately 94% of them seen just once. This clonotype was sampled from a man aged 18 to 29 in good health. Some clones in this sample may be carry-over from other donors' samples. The chain is built from TRBV7-2 and TRBJ2-5, with TRBD2 matching 11 bases. The sample was naive CD4+ T cells from PBMCs. Subset in this sample: CD45RA+ positively selected. As DNA, the CDR3 is TGTGCCAGCAGCTTCCAGGGACTAGCGGAAGAGACCCAGTACTTC. Translation: CASSFQGLAEETQYF.